This T cell receptor beta chain was sequenced in a study of blood T cell repertoires in COVID-19. Whole-study context: The United States, Italy and Spain supplied acute and convalescent COVID-19 samples. From T cells, B-cell-depleted T cells, or PBMCs came the material, which was cDNA or gDNA.

A Seattle source enrolled patients during active infection and followed them longitudinally. This clone was recorded a few times. Trimming shortened V by 2 bases and J by 3 bases, and 5 bases separated the two germline ends. The CDR3 has 13 amino acids. The V gene's germline CDR1 is SGHTA and CDR2 FQGTGA. In the source study's methods: Reference gene primer amplification yielded estimated nucleated cell counts. The table came from immunoSEQ multiplex PCR; TCRdb's copy has only in-frame clones and leaves some out. V, J and clone size reflect that table, while D and trimming were determined from the DNA. The sample has tens of thousands of clones, 83% seen once.

Sequencing input: peripheral blood. V is TRBV7-3 and J is TRBJ1-3, with a possible D match to TRBD1 (5 bases). The receptor comes from a man aged 30-40 years with COVID-19, enrolled during active disease. The CDR3 nucleotides read TGTGCCAGCAGCTTACAGGGTGGAAACACCATATATTTT. This gives the protein CASSLQGGNTIYF.